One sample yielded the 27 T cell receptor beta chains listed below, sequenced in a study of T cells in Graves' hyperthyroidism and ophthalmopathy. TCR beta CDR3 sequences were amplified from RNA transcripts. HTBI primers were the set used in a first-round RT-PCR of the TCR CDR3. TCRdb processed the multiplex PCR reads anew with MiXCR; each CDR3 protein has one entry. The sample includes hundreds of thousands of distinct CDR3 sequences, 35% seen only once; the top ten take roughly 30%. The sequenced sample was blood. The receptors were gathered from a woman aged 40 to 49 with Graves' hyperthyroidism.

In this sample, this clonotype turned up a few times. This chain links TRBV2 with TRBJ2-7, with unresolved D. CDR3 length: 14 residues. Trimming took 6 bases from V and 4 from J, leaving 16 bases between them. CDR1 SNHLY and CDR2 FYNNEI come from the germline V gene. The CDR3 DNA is TGTGCCAGCAGGCAGCAGGCAGTGGTGTACGAGCAGTACTTC. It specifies CASRQQAVVYEQYF.

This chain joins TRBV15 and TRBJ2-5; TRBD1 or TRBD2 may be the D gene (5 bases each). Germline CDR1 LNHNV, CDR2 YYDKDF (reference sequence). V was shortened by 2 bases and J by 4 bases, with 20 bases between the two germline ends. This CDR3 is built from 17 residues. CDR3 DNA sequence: TGTGCCACCAGCAGACCGGTAACCGGGACCTTCCGAGAGACCCAGTACTTC. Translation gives CATSRPVTGTFRETQYF. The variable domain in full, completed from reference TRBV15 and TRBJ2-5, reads DAMVIQNPRYQVTQFGKPVTLSCSQTLNHNVMYWYQQKSSQAPKLLFHYYDKDFNNEADTPDNFQSRRPNTSFCFLDIRSPGLGDTAMYLCATSRPVTGTFRETQYFGPGTRLLVL.

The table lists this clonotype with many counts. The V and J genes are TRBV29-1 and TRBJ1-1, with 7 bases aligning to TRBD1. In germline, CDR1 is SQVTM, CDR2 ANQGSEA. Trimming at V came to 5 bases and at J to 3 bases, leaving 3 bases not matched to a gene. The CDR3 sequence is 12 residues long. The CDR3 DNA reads TGCAGCGTTCGGCAGGGGGACACTGAAGCTTTCTTT. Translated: CSVRQGDTEAFF.

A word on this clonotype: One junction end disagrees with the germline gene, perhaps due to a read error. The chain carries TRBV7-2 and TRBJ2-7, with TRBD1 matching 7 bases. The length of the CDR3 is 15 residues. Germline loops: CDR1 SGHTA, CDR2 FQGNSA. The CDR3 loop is CASSLETGPPYGQYF. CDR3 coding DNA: TGTGCCAGCAGCTTGGAGACAGGGCCACCCTACGGGCAGTACTTC.

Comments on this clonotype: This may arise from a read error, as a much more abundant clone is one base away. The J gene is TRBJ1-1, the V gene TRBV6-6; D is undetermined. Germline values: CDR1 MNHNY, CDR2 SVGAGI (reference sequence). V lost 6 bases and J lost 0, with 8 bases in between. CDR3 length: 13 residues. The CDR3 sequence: CASSISMNTEAFF. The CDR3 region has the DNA TGTGCCAGCAGCATAAGCATGAACACTGAAGCTTTCTTT.

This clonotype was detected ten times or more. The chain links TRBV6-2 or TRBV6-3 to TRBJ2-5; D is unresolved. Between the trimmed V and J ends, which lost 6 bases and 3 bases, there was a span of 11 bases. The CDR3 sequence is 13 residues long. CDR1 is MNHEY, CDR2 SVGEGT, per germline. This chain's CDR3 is CASSRRWEETQYF. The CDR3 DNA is TGTGCCAGCAGCCGCCGGTGGGAAGAGACCCAGTACTTC.

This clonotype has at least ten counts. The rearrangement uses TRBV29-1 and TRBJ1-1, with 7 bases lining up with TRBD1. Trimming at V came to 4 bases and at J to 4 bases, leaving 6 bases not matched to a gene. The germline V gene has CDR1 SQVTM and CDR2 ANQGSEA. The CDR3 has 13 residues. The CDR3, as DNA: TGCAGCGTTGGCTCGACAGGGTCCACTGAAGCTTTCTTT. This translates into CSVGSTGSTEAFF.

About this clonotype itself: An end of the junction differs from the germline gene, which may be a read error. The CDR3, as DNA: TGTGCCAGCAGCCAACAGACAGGGGCTAACGTCCTGACTTTC. This sequence encodes CASSQQTGANVLTF. The chain joins TRBV11-2 to TRBJ2-6; 8 nucleotides agree with TRBD1. Germline-derived CDR1 and CDR2 are SGHAT and FQNNGV. This CDR3 contains 14 residues.

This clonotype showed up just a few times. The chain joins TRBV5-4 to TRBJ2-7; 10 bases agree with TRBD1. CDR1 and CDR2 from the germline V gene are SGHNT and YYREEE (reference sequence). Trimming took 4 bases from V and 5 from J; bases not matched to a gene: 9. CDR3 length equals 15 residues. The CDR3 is CASSITGTGDHEQYF. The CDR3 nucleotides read TGTGCCAGCAGCATAACCGGGACAGGGGACCACGAGCAGTACTTC.

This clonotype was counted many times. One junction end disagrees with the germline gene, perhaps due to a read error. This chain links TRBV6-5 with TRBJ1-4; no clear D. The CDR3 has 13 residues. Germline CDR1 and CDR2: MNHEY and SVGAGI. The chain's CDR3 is CASSRQSNEKLFF. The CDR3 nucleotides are TGCGCCAGCAGCCGGCAGAGTAATGAAAAACTGTTTTTT.

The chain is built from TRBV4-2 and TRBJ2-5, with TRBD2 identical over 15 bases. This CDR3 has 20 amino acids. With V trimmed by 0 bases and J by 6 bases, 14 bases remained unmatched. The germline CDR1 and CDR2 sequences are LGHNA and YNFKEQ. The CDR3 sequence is CASSQDKFGLAGGPTKTQYF. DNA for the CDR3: TGTGCCAGCAGCCAAGATAAGTTCGGACTAGCGGGAGGGCCGACGAAGACCCAGTACTTC.

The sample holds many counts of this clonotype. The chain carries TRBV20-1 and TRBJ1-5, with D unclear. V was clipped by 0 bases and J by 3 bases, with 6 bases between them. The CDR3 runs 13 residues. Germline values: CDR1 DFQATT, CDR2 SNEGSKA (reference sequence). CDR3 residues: CSARDGNNQPQHF. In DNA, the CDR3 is TGCAGTGCTAGAGATGGCAACAATCAGCCCCAGCATTTT.

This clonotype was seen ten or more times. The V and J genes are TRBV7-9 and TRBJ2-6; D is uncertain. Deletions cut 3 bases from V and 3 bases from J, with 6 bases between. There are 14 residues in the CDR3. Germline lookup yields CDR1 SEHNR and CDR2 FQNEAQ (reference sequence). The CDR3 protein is CASSFILGANVLTF. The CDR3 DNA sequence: TGTGCCAGCAGCTTTATACTTGGGGCCAACGTCCTGACTTTC.

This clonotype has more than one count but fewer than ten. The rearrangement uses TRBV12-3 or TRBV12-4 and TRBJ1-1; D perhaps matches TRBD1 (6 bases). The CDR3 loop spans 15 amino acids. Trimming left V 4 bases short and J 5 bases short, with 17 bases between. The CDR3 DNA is TGTGCCAGCAGTTCGCCAGGGGAACGACGAACTGAAGCTTTCTTT. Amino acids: CASSSPGERRTEAFF.

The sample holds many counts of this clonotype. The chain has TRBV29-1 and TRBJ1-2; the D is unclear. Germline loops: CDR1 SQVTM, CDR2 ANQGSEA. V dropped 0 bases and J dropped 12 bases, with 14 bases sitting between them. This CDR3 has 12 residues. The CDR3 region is CSVEDGHLSNTF. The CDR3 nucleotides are TGCAGCGTTGAAGATGGGCATCTCAGTAACACCTTC.

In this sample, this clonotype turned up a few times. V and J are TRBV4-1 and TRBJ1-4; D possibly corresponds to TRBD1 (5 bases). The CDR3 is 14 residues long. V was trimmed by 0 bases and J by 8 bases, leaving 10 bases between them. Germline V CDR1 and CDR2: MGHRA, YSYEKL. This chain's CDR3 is CASSQEEGREKLFF. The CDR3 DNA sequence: TGCGCCAGCAGCCAAGAGGAGGGGAGGGAAAAACTGTTTTTT.

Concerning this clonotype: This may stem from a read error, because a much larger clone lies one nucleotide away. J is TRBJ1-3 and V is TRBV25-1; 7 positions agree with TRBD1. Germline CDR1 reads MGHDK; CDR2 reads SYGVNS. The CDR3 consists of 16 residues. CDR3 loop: CASSVRQGRSGDTIYF. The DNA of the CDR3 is TGTGCCAGCAGTGTCCGACAGGGAAGGTCTGGAGACACCATATATTTT.

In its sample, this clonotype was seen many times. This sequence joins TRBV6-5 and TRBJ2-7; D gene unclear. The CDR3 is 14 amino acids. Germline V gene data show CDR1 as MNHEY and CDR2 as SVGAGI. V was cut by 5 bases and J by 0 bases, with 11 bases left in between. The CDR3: CASSPDTVSYEQYF. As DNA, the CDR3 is TGTGCCAGCAGTCCCGACACCGTCTCCTACGAGCAGTACTTC.

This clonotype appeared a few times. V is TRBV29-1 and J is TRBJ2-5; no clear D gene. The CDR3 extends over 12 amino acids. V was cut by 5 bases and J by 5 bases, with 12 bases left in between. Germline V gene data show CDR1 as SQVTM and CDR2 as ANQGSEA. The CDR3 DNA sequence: TGCAGCGTTCGAGAAGGGCCGGAGACCCAGTACTTC. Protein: CSVREGPETQYF.

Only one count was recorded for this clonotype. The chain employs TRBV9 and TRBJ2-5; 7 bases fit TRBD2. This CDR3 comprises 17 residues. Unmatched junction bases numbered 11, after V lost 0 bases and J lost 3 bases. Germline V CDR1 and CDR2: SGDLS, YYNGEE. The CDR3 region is CASSVEGTGGRKETQYF. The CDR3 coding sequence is TGTGCCAGCAGCGTAGAGGGGACGGGGGGTCGGAAAGAGACCCAGTACTTC.

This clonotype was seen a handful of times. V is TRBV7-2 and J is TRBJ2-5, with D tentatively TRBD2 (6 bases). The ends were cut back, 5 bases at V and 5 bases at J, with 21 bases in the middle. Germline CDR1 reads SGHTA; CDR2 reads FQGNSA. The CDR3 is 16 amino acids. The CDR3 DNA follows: TGTGCCAGCAGCGGAGGGGTCCAGGGAGGAAGGGAGACCCAGTACTTC. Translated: CASSGGVQGGRETQYF.

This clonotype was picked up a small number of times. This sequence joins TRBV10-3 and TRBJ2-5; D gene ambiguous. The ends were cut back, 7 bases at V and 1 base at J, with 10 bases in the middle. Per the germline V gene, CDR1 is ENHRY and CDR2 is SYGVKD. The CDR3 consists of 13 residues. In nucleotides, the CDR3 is TGTGCCATCACCACGGGCCCCCAAGAGACCCAGTACTTC. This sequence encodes CAITTGPQETQYF.

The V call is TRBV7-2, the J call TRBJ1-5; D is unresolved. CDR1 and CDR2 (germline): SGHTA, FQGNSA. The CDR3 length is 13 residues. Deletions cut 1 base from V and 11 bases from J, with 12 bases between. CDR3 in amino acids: CASSLEEWETQHF. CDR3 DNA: TGTGCCAGCAGCTTAGAAGAATGGGAGACCCAGCATTTT.

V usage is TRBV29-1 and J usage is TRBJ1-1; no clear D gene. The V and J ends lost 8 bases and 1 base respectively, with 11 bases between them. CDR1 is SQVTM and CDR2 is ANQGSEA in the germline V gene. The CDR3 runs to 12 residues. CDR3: CSQEGWNTEAFF. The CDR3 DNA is TGCAGCCAAGAAGGGTGGAACACTGAAGCTTTCTTT.

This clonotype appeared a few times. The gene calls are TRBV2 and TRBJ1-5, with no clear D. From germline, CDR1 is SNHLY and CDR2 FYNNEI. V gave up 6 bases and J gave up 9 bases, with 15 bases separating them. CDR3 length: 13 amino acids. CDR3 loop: CASSSRPGPPQHF. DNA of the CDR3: TGTGCCAGCAGCTCTCGACCGGGCCCGCCCCAGCATTTT.

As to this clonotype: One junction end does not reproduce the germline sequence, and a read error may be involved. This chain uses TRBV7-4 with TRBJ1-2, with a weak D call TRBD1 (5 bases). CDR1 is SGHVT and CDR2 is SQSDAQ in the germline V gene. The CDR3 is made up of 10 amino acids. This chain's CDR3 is CASSSGTREF. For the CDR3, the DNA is TGTGCCAGCAGCTCAGGGACGCGTGAATTC.

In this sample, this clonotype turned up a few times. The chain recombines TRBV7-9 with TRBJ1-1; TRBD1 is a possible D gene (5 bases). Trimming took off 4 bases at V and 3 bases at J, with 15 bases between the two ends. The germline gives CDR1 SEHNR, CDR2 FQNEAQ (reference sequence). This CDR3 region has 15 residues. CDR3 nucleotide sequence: TGTGCCAGCAGCTCTCTTGTAGGGGCGGACACTGAAGCTTTCTTT. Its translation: CASSSLVGADTEAFF. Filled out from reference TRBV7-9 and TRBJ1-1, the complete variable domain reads DTGVSQNPRHKITKRGQNVTFRCDPISEHNRLYWYRQTLGQGPEFLTYFQNEAQLEKSRLLSDRFSAERPKGSFSTLEIQRTEQGDSAMYLCASSSLVGADTEAFFGQGTRLTVV.